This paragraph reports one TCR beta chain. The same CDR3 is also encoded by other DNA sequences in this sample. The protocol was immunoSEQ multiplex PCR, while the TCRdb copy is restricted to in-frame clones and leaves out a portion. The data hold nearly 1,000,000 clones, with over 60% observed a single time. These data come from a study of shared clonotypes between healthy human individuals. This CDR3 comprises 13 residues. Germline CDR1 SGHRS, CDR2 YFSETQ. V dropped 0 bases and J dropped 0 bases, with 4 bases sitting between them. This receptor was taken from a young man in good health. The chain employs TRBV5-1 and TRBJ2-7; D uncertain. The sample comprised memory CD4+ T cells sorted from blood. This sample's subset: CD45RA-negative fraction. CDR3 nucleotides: TGCGCCAGCAGCTTGGCTCCCTCCTACGAGCAGTACTTC. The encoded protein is CASSLAPSYEQYF.